These 18 T cell receptor beta chains were all obtained from the same sample, sequenced in a study of cytomegalovirus exposure and HLA in healthy donors. Profiled with immunoSEQ multiplex PCR; TCRdb holds only in-frame clones, not every one. The sample includes about 75,000 clones, approximately 86% of them seen just once. The sample consisted of PBMCs. The receptors come from a man in his thirties or forties in good health and CMV-seronegative.

The V and J genes are TRBV7-3 and TRBJ2-1; 8 nucleotides agree with TRBD1. V lost 2 bases and J lost 5; bases outside the gene matches: 8. Germline V gene lookup returns CDR1 SGHTA and CDR2 FQGTGA. The CDR3 runs 16 residues. CDR3 residues: CASSLVGQGINNEQFF. DNA of the CDR3: TGTGCCAGCAGCTTAGTCGGACAGGGCATCAACAATGAGCAGTTCTTC. The full variable domain, rest sourced from reference TRBV7-3 and TRBJ2-1, is GAGVSQTPSNKVTEKGKYVELRCDPISGHTALYWYRQSLGQGPEFLIYFQGTGAADDSGLPNDRFFAVRPEGSVSTLKIQRTERGDSAVYLCASSLVGQGINNEQFFGPGTRLTVL.

V usage is TRBV18 and J usage is TRBJ1-3; no definite D call. CDR1 is KGHSH, CDR2 LQKENI, per germline. V was shortened by 5 bases and J by 0 bases, with 8 bases between the two germline ends. This CDR3 spans 14 amino acids. CDR3 bases: TGTGCCAGCTCAGACATAAGCTCTGGAAACACCATATATTTT. Translating gives CASSDISSGNTIYF.

This chain links TRBV4-1 with TRBJ2-7; TRBD2 might be the D (5 bases). Germline CDR1 and CDR2: MGHRA and YSYEKL. The CDR3 has 13 amino acids. Trimming took 2 bases from V and 13 from J, leaving 18 bases between them. In DNA, the CDR3 is TGCGCCAGCAGCCAACAACCCGGGAACCCCCCATACTTC. Translation gives CASSQQPGNPPYF.

The gene calls are TRBV28 and TRBJ2-5, with TRBD1 identical over 7 bases. CDR3 length equals 13 residues. Trimming at V came to 10 bases and at J to 5 bases, leaving 10 bases not matched to a gene. The germline V gene has CDR1 MDHEN and CDR2 SYDVKM. CDR3 loop: CAISLAQGETQYF. In nucleotides, the CDR3 is TGTGCCATCTCACTTGCACAGGGGGAGACCCAGTACTTC.

The chain links TRBV4-2 to TRBJ2-3, with 8 bases fitting TRBD2. V was clipped by 0 bases and J by 3 bases; unmatched bases: 5. The germline V gene encodes CDR1 LGHNA and CDR2 YNFKEQ. This CDR3 is built from 16 residues. For the CDR3, the DNA is TGTGCCAGCAGCCAAGATATAACGGGGGGGACAGATACGCAGTATTTT. This gives the protein CASSQDITGGTDTQYF.

The V call is TRBV7-6, the J call TRBJ2-2; 9 nucleotides line up with TRBD2. Germline CDR1 SGHVS, CDR2 FNYEAQ. V dropped 5 bases and J dropped 6; count of bases not matched to a gene: 7. The CDR3 consists of 15 residues. CDR3 sequence reads: CASSRGRAIAGELFF. CDR3 sequence (DNA): TGTGCCAGCAGCCGCGGGAGGGCCATAGCCGGGGAGCTGTTTTTT.

V gene TRBV10-3 combines with J gene TRBJ2-5; 7 bases are a match to TRBD1. The germline V gene encodes CDR1 ENHRY and CDR2 SYGVKD. V shed 7 bases, J shed 3 bases, and the junction held 5 bases outside the gene matches. This CDR3 region has 13 residues. The chain's CDR3 is CAIMGTGEETQYF. DNA for the CDR3: TGTGCCATCATGGGTACAGGGGAAGAGACCCAGTACTTC.

V is TRBV19 and J is TRBJ1-5; D gene uncertain. Germline assignment: CDR1 LNHDA and CDR2 SQIVND (reference sequence). V shed 1 base and J shed 6 bases, with 10 bases lying between them. The CDR3 has 14 amino acids. CDR3 protein: CASSIAAVTQPQHF. The CDR3 DNA sequence: TGTGCCAGTAGTATAGCGGCGGTAACTCAGCCCCAGCATTTT.

The chain uses TRBV4-1 and TRBJ1-3; D gene ambiguous. V was pared by 0 bases and J by 0 bases, with 12 bases between. The CDR3 is made up of 17 amino acids. The germline CDR1 and CDR2 sequences are MGHRA and YSYEKL. This CDR3 is CASSQDSAGFSGNTIYF. The CDR3, as DNA: TGCGCCAGCAGCCAAGATAGCGCAGGCTTCTCTGGAAACACCATATATTTT.

The V and J genes are TRBV7-9 and TRBJ1-1; 7 nucleotides agree with TRBD1. The CDR3 length is 13 residues. Trimming at V came to 10 bases and at J to 5 bases, leaving 10 bases not matched to a gene. The V gene's germline CDR1 is SEHNR and CDR2 FQNEAQ (reference sequence). CDR3 sequence (DNA): TGTGCCACAGCACAGGGGATGGGGACTGAAGCTTTCTTT. Its translation: CATAQGMGTEAFF. The full variable domain, in which reference TRBV7-9 and TRBJ1-1 provide the parts outside the CDR3, is DTGVSQNPRHKITKRGQNVTFRCDPISEHNRLYWYRQTLGQGPEFLTYFQNEAQLEKSRLLSDRFSAERPKGSFSTLEIQRTEQGDSAMYLCATAQGMGTEAFFGQGTRLTVV.

In its sample, this clone was seen a few times. Other DNA sequences in the sample encode the same CDR3. V gene TRBV28 combines with J gene TRBJ2-7; D is possibly TRBD1 (5 bases). Deletions cut 3 bases from V and 4 bases from J, with 7 bases between. Germline V lookup: CDR1 MDHEN, CDR2 SYDVKM. The CDR3 runs to 12 residues. The CDR3 coding sequence is TGTGCCAGCAGTTTTACAGGTTACGAGCAGTACGTC. Encoded protein: CASSFTGYEQYV.

The V call is TRBV27, the J call TRBJ2-3; 10 nucleotides line up with TRBD2. The CDR3 runs to 16 residues. CDR1 MNHEY and CDR2 SMNVEV come from the germline V gene (reference sequence). The V segment lost 3 bases and the J segment 2 bases; nucleotides outside the gene matches: 5. CDR3 bases: TGTGCCAGCAGTTTGGCTAGCGGGGGACTCACAGATACGCAGTATTTT. Its translation is CASSLASGGLTDTQYF.

This clone has more than one count but fewer than ten. This chain uses TRBV10-1 with TRBJ1-5, with D perhaps matching TRBD1 (5 bases). Germline CDR1 reads WNHNN; CDR2 reads SYGVQD (reference sequence). V gave up 2 bases and J gave up 0 bases, with 14 bases separating them. CDR3 length equals 17 residues. For the CDR3, the DNA is TGCGCCAGCAGTGAGACCACTCCGACAGATAGCAATCAGCCCCAGCATTTT. As protein: CASSETTPTDSNQPQHF.

The J gene is TRBJ1-2, the V gene TRBV25-1; D may be TRBD1 (5 bases). Germline assignment: CDR1 MGHDK and CDR2 SYGVNS. The V and J ends lost 6 bases and 4 bases respectively, with 15 bases between them. There are 14 residues in the CDR3. DNA of the CDR3: TGTGCCAGCAGCGGGAGGGGACCCTTCTATGGCTACACCTTC. Amino acid sequence: CASSGRGPFYGYTF.

V is TRBV11-2 and J is TRBJ2-5, with a weak D call TRBD1 (5 bases). This CDR3 spans 15 amino acids. Germline V CDR1 and CDR2: SGHAT, FQNNGV. V was clipped by 2 bases and J by 2 bases, with 12 bases between them. The CDR3 nucleotides are TGTGCCAGCAGCTTAAGGGGCGGATCGCAAGAGACCCAGTACTTC. Translation gives CASSLRGGSQETQYF.

The V call is TRBV27, the J call TRBJ1-1; possible D gene TRBD1, 6 bases. Germline CDR1 MNHEY, CDR2 SMNVEV (reference sequence). This CDR3 is built from 13 residues. The ends were cut back, 3 bases at V and 8 bases at J, with 13 bases in the middle. This CDR3 is CASSFGGRVEAFF. In DNA, the CDR3 is TGTGCCAGCAGTTTTGGGGGCAGGGTGGAAGCTTTCTTT.

The chain recombines TRBV5-1 with TRBJ2-5; D perhaps matches TRBD2 (6 bases). Germline V gene sequence: CDR1 SGHRS, CDR2 YFSETQ. The germline V and J ends were trimmed by 0 bases and 5 bases, with 17 bases remaining between them. The CDR3 is 16 residues long. CDR3 DNA sequence: TGCGCCAGCAGCTTGGCTGATAGCGGTACCCCGGAGACCCAGTACTTC. Translating gives CASSLADSGTPETQYF.

CDR3: CASSLGTYEKLFF. CDR3 nucleotide sequence: TGTGCCAGCAGTTTAGGGACATATGAAAAACTGTTTTTT. The V and J genes are TRBV28 and TRBJ1-4; tentative D call: TRBD1 (6 bases). Trimming stripped 2 bases from V and 6 bases from J, with 7 bases between. The germline gives CDR1 MDHEN, CDR2 SYDVKM. This CDR3 is built from 13 residues.